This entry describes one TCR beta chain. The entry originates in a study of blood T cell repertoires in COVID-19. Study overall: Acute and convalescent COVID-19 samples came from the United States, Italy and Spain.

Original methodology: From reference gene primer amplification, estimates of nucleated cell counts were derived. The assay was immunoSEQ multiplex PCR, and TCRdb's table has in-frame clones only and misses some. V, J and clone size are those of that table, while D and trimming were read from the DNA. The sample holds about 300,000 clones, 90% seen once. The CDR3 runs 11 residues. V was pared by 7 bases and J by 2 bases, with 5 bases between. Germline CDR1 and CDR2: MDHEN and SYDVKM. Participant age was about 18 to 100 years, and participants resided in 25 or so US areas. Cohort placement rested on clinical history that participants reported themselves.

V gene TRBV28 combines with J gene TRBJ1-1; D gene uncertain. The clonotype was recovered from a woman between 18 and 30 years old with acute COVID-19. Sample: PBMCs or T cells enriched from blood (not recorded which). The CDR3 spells CASTTNTEAFF. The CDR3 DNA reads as TGTGCCAGCACCACTAACACTGAAGCTTTCTTT. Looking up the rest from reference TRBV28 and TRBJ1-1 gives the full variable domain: DVKVTQSSRYLVKRTGEKVFLECVQDMDHENMFWYRQDPGLGLRLIYFSYDVKMKEKGDIPEGYSVSREKKERFSLILESASTNQTSMYLCASTTNTEAFFGQGTRLTVV.